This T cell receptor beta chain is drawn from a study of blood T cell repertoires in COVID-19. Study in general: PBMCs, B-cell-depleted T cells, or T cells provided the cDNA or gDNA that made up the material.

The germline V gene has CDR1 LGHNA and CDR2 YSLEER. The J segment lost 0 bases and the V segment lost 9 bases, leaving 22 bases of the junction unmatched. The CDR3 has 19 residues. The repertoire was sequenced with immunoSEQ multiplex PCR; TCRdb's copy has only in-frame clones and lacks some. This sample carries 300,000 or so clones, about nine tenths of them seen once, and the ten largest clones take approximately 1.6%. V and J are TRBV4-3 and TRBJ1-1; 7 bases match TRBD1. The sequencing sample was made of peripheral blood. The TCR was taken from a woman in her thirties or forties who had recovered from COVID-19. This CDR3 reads CARTGGTDPCGGLNTEAFF. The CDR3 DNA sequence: TGCGCCAGGACGGGGGGGACAGACCCCTGCGGGGGTCTGAACACTGAAGCTTTCTTT.